The rows below give T cell receptor beta chains drawn from one sample of a study of CXCR3-negative and CXCR3-positive naive CD8 T cells. TCRdb re-called the 5' RACE reads and gives one entry per CDR3 protein, without DNA. The data show about 62,000 distinct CDR3 sequences, and the top ten clones hold about 4.6%. Sequenced: naive CXCR3- CD8+ T cells from blood. All receptors derive from a human donor in good health. Some clones in this sample may be carry-over from other donors' samples. Both conserved end residues are part of each CDR3. The size of a clone is reported for some rows only, either as once, few or many, or as a class for expanded clones.

. TRBJ2-7 TRBV7-2 CASSLGGTGSFYEQYF
. TRBJ2-5 TRBV2 CAGRSQETQYF
. TRBJ2-7 TRBV13 CASSLGGVYEQYF
. TRBJ2-1 TRBV7-2 CASSPPGLAGINEQFF
. TRBJ2-7 TRBV23-1 CASSQSEYEQYF
. TRBJ2-3 TRBV29-1 CSVEPTGTTDTQYF
. TRBJ2-2 TRBV12-3/TRBV12-4 CASSPSQNTGELFF
. TRBJ2-1 TRBV14 CAGSPWEKLAGGGGEQFF
. TRBJ2-3 TRBV29-1 CSVGGTRMGTDTQYF
. TRBJ1-5 TRBV6-5 CASSSGQASNQPQHF
. TRBJ1-2 TRBV29-1 CSVEMAGHPLYGYTF
. TRBJ2-2 TRBV12-5 CASGSVNTGELFF
. TRBJ2-3 TRBV6-6 CASSFQQDTQYF
. TRBJ2-5 TRBV6-5 CASSSTSERTQYF
. TRBJ2-3 TRBV12-3/TRBV12-4 CASRSGFSTDTQYF
. TRBJ1-1 TRBV20-1 CSAKPPDWNTEAFF
medium-sized TRBJ2-1 TRBV21-1 CASSKGCCRDRDRPYNEQFF
. TRBJ2-7 TRBV10-3 CAISERTGLDEQYF
. TRBJ2-7 TRBV29-1 CSQASSSGEQYF
. TRBJ1-4 TRBV19 CAKPGQAPKANEKLFF
. TRBJ2-1 TRBV4-2 CASSQDPSGSVGEQFF
. TRBJ2-2 TRBV20-1 CSARGLAGSGELFF
. TRBJ2-3 TRBV7-6 CASSFGGGADTQYF
. TRBJ2-3 TRBV28 CASSLTSASTDTQYF
. TRBJ2-3 TRBV29-1 CSVDSVYTSTDTQYF
. TRBJ1-2 TRBV29-1 CSVADGYYGYTF
. TRBJ2-4 TRBV25-1 CASRNRTGNLLAKNIQYF
. TRBJ2-6 TRBV12-3/TRBV12-4 CASSSAPGQVISGANVLTF
. TRBJ2-7 TRBV7-2 CASSPRLGPAPYEQYF
. TRBJ2-3 TRBV5-5 CASSSRLAGGQDTDTQYF
. TRBJ1-2 TRBV25-1 CASSGNRVDGYTF
. TRBJ2-5 TRBV29-1 CSVEPPRRGGRETQYF
. TRBJ2-7 TRBV7-9 CASSYLSGGRDGDEQYF
. TRBJ1-5 TRBV5-6 CASSLNLRGTPADQPQHF
. TRBJ2-4 TRBV6-6 CASTKGGAKNIQYF
medium-sized TRBJ2-7 TRBV15 CATSRGEERSEQYF
. TRBJ2-1 TRBV6-4 CASSPSPAGAYNEQFF
. TRBJ2-5 TRBV28 CASSLGQLAETQYF
medium-sized TRBJ2-5 TRBV12-3/TRBV12-4 CANPDRGETQYF
. TRBJ2-7 TRBV7-6 CASSFGHFDEQYF
. TRBJ2-1 TRBV19 CASSIAVGRISYNEQFF
. TRBJ2-7 TRBV14 CASSRTDSSSYEQYF
. TRBJ2-7 TRBV27 CASSHKGTGSYEQYF
. TRBJ1-2 TRBV7-9 CATKGGNYGYTF
. TRBJ1-2 TRBV12-3/TRBV12-4 CASSLIETGDLYGYTF
. TRBJ1-2 TRBV29-1 CSVEWDRGPAMSYTF
. TRBJ2-7 TRBV7-7 CASSPAIGGGEQYF
. TRBJ2-7 TRBV28 CASSFGLAAYEQYF
. TRBJ2-7 TRBV5-6 CASSFGSSGQVVF
. TRBJ1-4 TRBV7-3 CASSFMGQEKLFF